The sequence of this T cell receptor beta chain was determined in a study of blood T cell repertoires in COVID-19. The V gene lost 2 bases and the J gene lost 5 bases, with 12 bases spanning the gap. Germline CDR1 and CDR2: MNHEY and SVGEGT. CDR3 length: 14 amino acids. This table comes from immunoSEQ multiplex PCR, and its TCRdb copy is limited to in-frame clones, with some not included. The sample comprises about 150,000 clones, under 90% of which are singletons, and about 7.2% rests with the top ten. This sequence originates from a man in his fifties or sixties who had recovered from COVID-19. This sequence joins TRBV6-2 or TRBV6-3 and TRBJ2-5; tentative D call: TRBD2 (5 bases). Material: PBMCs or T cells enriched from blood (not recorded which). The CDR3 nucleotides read TGTGCCAGCAGTTACGGGGTCGAGGGTGAGACCCAGTACTTC. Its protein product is CASSYGVEGETQYF.